This note documents a single T cell receptor (beta chain) sequence. The data originate from a study of cytomegalovirus exposure and HLA in healthy donors. The PCR used 60 Vbeta and 13 Jbeta primers. Libraries were prepared by immunoSEQ multiplex PCR; TCRdb keeps only in-frame clonotypes and omits some of them. The data show about 240,000 clones, roughly 81% seen once. The CDR3 spans 15 residues. Looked up from germline, CDR1 is SGHRS and CDR2 is YFSETQ. The V end lost 0 bases, the J end lost 0 bases, and 7 bases lay between the germline ends. Sequencing was performed on PBMCs. V is TRBV5-1 and J is TRBJ1-5, with a weak D call TRBD1 (5 bases). The TCR sequence derives from a girl aged 2 to 9 in good health and CMV-seronegative. For the CDR3, the DNA is TGCGCCAGCAGCTTGGAGGGGATTAGCAATCAGCCCCAGCATTTT. It codes for CASSLEGISNQPQHF.